The sequence of this TCR beta chain was determined in a study of blood T cell repertoires in COVID-19 (dated by TCRdb to 2018 to 2021). Concerning the study at large: Samples from collaborators originated in the United States, Italy and Spain and spanned both the acute and convalescent phases of COVID-19. The material from the prospective study consisted of cDNA or gDNA derived from T cells, B-cell-depleted T cells, or PBMCs. Deeply sampled blood TCRbeta repertoires from subjects exposed to, actively infected with, or recovered from COVID-19 were included in the dataset. The repertoires were released in a freely available public database intended as a resource for research on the immune response to SARS-CoV-2. The samples were drawn from two sources: the first 160 participants of the ongoing ImmuneRACE study, and 1,000 to 1,500 subjects contributed by 6 global collaborators. The sample metadata nearly always contained a de-identified subject ID, COVID-19 status, age in years and sex. HLA class I and class II types, where available, came from metadata supplied by the sample provider rather than from assay-based typing.

The immunoSEQ Assay, a bias-controlled multiplex PCR, was used to amplify TCRbeta CDR3 regions from genomic DNA. Processing in the source paper ran as follows. The number of nucleated cells in each sample was estimated by amplification of reference gene primers within the assay. Sequence reads were collapsed and filtered to measure the absolute abundance of every unique TCRbeta CDR3 rearrangement. For each sample, productive Simpson clonality was calculated by taking the square root of Simpson's diversity index across productive rearrangements. What TCRdb holds here is the immuneACCESS table cut down to in-frame rearrangements. Part of the clones is not present; checked against another copy, under half of the missing clones reflect an unresolved V gene, and the others are unexplained. Clonal size and the V and J genes are those of that table, whereas D and trimming came from the DNA. The sample has 300,000 to 350,000 clones on record, more than 70% of them singletons. 6% to 8.5% of the sample is taken by the ten largest.

One collaborating source in Seattle enrolled patients while the patients were actively infected and followed the patients over time throughout the course of disease. The collaborating institutions used their own protocols to collect whole blood in K2EDTA tubes. For TCRbeta analysis, collaborator samples were shipped as frozen whole blood, as isolated PBMCs, or as DNA extracted from either sample type. At the junction V is shortened by 4 bases and J by 7 bases; bases outside the gene matches: 7. Looking up the germline V gene yields CDR1 SGHRS and CDR2 YFSETQ. The CDR3 measures 15 amino acids from cysteine to phenylalanine. Only the CDR3 portion is preserved as DNA: 45 bases, with reading frame beginning at the first base. A word on this clone: The clone's antigen remains unknown. Within one base of it there is no much larger clone, and no base qualities were kept.

Broad study findings and their caveats: The amount of clinical and demographic metadata varied by source and participant and was provided uncurated.

This chain is built from TRBV5-1 and TRBJ1-6; 8 bases in the middle match TRBD1. The sequencing input was peripheral blood. The TCR sequence derives from a woman in her 70s with COVID-19, enrolled during active disease. For the CDR3, the sequence is CASSAGTGLNSPLHF. The base sequence is TGCGCCAGCAGCGCTGGGACAGGTTTAAATTCACCCCTCCACTTT.